The TCR beta chain under discussion was sequenced for a study of early stage breast cancer tumors. Study-wide context: Samples were sequenced at 7.5 to 10-fold average coverage.

This CDR3 is 14 amino acids long. Trimming left V 2 bases short and J 8 bases short, with 10 bases between. Germline V CDR1 and CDR2: MNHNY, SVGAGI (reference sequence). Profiled with immunoSEQ multiplex PCR; TCRdb holds only in-frame clones, not every one. The data contain about 58,000 clones, 60% to 85% of them singletons. Sequenced input: blood. The rearrangement uses TRBV6-6 and TRBJ1-6; the D gene is possibly TRBD1 (6 bases). This TCR derives from a person aged 30-39 years with breast cancer. The CDR3 sequence is CASSYGGWDSPLHF. As DNA, the CDR3 is TGTGCCAGCAGTTACGGGGGCTGGGATTCACCCCTCCACTTT.